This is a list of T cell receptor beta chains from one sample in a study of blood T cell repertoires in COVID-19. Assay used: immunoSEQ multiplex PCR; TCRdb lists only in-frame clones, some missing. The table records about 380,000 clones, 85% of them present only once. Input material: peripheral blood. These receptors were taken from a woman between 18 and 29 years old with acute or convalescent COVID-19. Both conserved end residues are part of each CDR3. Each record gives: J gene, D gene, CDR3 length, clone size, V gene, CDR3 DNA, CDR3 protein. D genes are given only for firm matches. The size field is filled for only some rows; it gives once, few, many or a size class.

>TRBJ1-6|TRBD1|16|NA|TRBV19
TGTGCCAGTAGTATAAGGGGGCCTCCCTATAATTCACCCCTCCACTTT
CASSIRGPPYNSPLHF
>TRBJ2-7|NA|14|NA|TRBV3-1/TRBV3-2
TGTGCCAGCAGCCAAGTCCCGGGATGGTACGAGCAGTACTTC
CASSQVPGWYEQYF
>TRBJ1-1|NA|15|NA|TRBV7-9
TGTGCCAGCAGCCCCGTGGGGGGGAAGAACACTGAAGCTTTCTTT
CASSPVGGKNTEAFF
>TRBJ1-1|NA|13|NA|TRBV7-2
TGTGCCAGCAGCTTACAGGGGTTCACTGAAGCTTTCTTT
CASSLQGFTEAFF
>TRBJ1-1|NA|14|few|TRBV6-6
TGTGCCAGCAGTTACGCCGGGATGGACACTGAAGCTTTCTTT
CASSYAGMDTEAFF
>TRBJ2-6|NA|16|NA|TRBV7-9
TGTGCCAGCAGTATACGGGGAAGCTCTGGGGCCAACGTCCTGACTTTC
CASSIRGSSGANVLTF
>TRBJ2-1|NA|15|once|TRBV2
TGTGCCAGCAGTGATGCGCTTAGCTCCTACAATGAGCAGTTCTTC
CASSDALSSYNEQFF
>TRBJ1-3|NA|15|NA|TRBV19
TGTGCCAGTAGTATCCAAGCCTTCTCTGGAAACACCATATATTTT
CASSIQAFSGNTIYF
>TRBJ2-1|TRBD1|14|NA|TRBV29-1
TGCAGCGGGGCAGGGGGCAGTTCCTACAATGAGCAGTTCTTC
CSGAGGSSYNEQFF
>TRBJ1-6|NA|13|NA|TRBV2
TGTGCCAGCACCAGGACCTATAATTCACCCCTCCACTTT
CASTRTYNSPLHF
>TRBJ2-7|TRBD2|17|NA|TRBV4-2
TGTGCCAGCAGCCAACCCATAGCGGGAGGGGATACCTACGAGCAGTACTTC
CASSQPIAGGDTYEQYF
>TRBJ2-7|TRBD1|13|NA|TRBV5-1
TGCGCCAGCAGCACCGGGACAGGGAACGAGCAGTACTTC
CASSTGTGNEQYF
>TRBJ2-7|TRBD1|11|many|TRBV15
TGTGCCACCCGACAGGGCCGCGAGCAGTACTTC
CATRQGREQYF
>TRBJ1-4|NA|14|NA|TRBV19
TGTGCCAGTAATCGATGGGCAGCCAATGAAAAACTGTTTTTT
CASNRWAANEKLFF
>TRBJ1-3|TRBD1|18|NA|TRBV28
TGTGCCAGCAGTTCGGACAGGGGGTACCTTCTCTCTGGAAACACCATATATTTT
CASSSDRGYLLSGNTIYF
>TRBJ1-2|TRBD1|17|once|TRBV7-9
TGTGCCAGCAGCCCGACAGGGGGCCAGGGGGATAGGGTTGGCTACACCTTC
CASSPTGGQGDRVGYTF
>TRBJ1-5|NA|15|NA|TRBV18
TGTGCCAGCTCACCGGGGGCGGGTAGCAATCAGCCCCAGCATTTT
CASSPGAGSNQPQHF
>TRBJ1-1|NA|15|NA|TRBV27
TGTGCCAGCAAATCCCGACCCCGGGGAGGCACTGAAGCTTTCTTT
CASKSRPRGGTEAFF
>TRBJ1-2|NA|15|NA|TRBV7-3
TGTGCCAGCAGTCGAAGCGGCCCAGGGGACTATGGCTACACCTTC
CASSRSGPGDYGYTF
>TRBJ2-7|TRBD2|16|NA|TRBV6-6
TGTGCCAGCAGTTACACCCAACTAGCGGGGGGCTACGAGCAGTACTTC
CASSYTQLAGGYEQYF
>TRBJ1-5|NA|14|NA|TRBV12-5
TGTGCTAGTGGTATCCCAGGGGAGGGCCAGCCCCAGCATTTT
CASGIPGEGQPQHF
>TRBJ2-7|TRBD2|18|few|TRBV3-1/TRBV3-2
TGTGCCAGCAGCCAAGATCGGTCTAGCGGGGAGATTGTGGACGAGCAGTACTTC
CASSQDRSSGEIVDEQYF
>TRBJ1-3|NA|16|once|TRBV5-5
TGTGCCAGCAGCTTAGGGGGGGCCCTCTCTGGAAACACCATATATTTT
CASSLGGALSGNTIYF
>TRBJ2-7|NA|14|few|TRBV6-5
TGTGCCAGCAGTTACGGAGTCGAATCTGACGAGCAGTACTTC
CASSYGVESDEQYF
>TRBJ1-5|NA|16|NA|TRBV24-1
TGTGCCACCAGTGATCCTGGACGGGATAGCAATCAGCCCCAGCATTTT
CATSDPGRDSNQPQHF
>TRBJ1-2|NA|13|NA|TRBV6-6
TGTGCCAGCAGCGCGTACACAGGGTCTGGCTACACCTTC
CASSAYTGSGYTF
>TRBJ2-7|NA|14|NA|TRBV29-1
TGCAGCGTTGGAAGCCAGGGGAGCTCCTACGAGCAGTACTTC
CSVGSQGSSYEQYF
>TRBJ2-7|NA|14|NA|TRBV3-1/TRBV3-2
TGTGCCAGCAGCCAAGAAACAGGGTTCAACGAGCAGTACTTC
CASSQETGFNEQYF
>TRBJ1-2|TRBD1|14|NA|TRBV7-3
TGTGCCAGCAGCTCGGACAGGGGGTTGGATGGCTACACCTTC
CASSSDRGLDGYTF
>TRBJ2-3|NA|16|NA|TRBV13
TGTGCCAGCAGCCTCCGTGGGCGCCAGGTCACAGATACGCAGTATTTT
CASSLRGRQVTDTQYF
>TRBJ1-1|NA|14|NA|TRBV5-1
TGCGCCAGCAGCTTGGATAGCATGAACACTGAAGCTTTCTTT
CASSLDSMNTEAFF
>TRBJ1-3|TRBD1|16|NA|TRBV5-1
TGCGCCAGCACACAACAGGGGAACCTCCCTGGAAACACCATATATTTT
CASTQQGNLPGNTIYF
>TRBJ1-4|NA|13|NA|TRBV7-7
TGTGCCAGCAGCTTAGGACATGGTGAAAAACTGTTTTTT
CASSLGHGEKLFF
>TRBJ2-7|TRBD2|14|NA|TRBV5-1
TGCGCCAGCAGCTTGACTAGCGGGGTCCCCGAGCAGTACTTC
CASSLTSGVPEQYF
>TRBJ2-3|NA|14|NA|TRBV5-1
TGCGCCAGCAGCTTAATCCCAAACACAGATACGCAGTATTTT
CASSLIPNTDTQYF
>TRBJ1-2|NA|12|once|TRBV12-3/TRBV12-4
TGTGCCAGCACCCTAGGCCCCACCGGCTACACCTTC
CASTLGPTGYTF
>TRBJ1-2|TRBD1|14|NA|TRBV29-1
TGCAGCGTTCCGGGGTGGACAGGGGACTATGGCTACACCTTC
CSVPGWTGDYGYTF
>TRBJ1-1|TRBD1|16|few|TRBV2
TGTGCCAGCAGTGTTGGAGGGGGCTTGGCGAACACTGAAGCTTTCTTT
CASSVGGGLANTEAFF
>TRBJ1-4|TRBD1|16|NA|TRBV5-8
TGTGCCAGCAGCCCTGGGACAGGGAGCACTAATGAAAAACTGTTTTTT
CASSPGTGSTNEKLFF
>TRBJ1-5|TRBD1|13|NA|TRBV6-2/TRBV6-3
TGTGCCAGCAGCCGGACAGGAAATCAGCCCCAGCATTTT
CASSRTGNQPQHF
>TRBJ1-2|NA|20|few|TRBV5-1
TGCGCCAGCAGCGAAACTGCGGGGGGACGAATGACTAGCGTCAACTATGGCTACACCTTC
CASSETAGGRMTSVNYGYTF
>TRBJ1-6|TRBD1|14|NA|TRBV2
TGTGCCAGCAGTGGACAGGGGGAAAATTCACCCCTCCACTTT
CASSGQGENSPLHF
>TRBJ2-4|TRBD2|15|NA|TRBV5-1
TGCGCCAGCAGCTCCTTGACTAGCGGAGAAAGCATTCAGTACTTC
CASSSLTSGESIQYF
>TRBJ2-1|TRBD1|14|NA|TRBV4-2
TGTGCCAGCAGCCATGAACAGGGGTCGGACCTCCAGTTCTTC
CASSHEQGSDLQFF
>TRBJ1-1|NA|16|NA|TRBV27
TGTGCCAGCAGTCGTCGACAGCCACTCATGAACACTGAAGCTTTCTTT
CASSRRQPLMNTEAFF